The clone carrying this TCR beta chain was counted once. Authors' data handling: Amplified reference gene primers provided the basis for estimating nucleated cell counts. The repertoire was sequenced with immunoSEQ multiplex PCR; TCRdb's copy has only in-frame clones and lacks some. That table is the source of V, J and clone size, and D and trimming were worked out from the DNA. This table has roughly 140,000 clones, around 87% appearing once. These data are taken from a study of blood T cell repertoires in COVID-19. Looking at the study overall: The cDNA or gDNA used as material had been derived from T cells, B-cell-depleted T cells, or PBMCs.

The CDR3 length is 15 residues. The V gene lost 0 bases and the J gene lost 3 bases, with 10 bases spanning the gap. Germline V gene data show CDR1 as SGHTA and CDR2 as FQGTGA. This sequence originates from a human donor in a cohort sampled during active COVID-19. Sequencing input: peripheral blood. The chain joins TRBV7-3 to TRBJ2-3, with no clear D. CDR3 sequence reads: CASSLTPLRTDTQYF. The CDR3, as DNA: TGTGCCAGCAGCTTAACGCCCTTGCGGACAGATACGCAGTATTTT.